This T cell receptor beta chain was sequenced for a study of early T cells in non-severe SARS-CoV-2 infection. About the research overall: It was bulk RNA from unsorted whole blood that was sequenced, and the chains were unpaired.

The CDR3 is 15 residues long. Trimming pared 1 base from V and 4 bases from J, leaving 13 bases between. Germline CDR1 KGHSH, CDR2 LQKENI. Study-wide results and limits: CD4 and private specificities were missed by VDJdb matching, which favored anti-spike CD8 responses.

This clonotype was picked up a small number of times. What it recognizes is unknown. Unique molecular identifiers were affixed to single, distinct cDNA molecules. MiXCR was run by TCRdb on the 5' RACE reads, yielding one entry per CDR3 protein. The sample holds around 33,000 distinct CDR3 sequences; around 7% are singletons and the top ten take about 4%. The chain has TRBV18 and TRBJ1-1, with a weak D call TRBD1 (6 bases). Sample: whole blood. The sequence was obtained from an adult who was a healthcare worker with PCR-confirmed SARS-CoV-2 infection or an uninfected control (not recorded which). CDR3: CASSPQMQDSTEAFF. The CDR3 DNA is TGTGCCAGCTCACCACAAATGCAGGACAGCACTGAAGCTTTCTTT.